The 30 T cell receptor beta chains given below trace back to one sample, sequenced in a study of blood T cell repertoires in COVID-19. Repertoires were generated with immunoSEQ multiplex PCR, while TCRdb's copy carries only in-frame clones and drops some. This sample has 230,000 or so clones, with 84% found just once. Sequencing was carried out using peripheral blood. These receptors were obtained from a man between 25 and 39 years old with active or convalescent COVID-19.

The V and J genes are TRBV30 and TRBJ1-5, with D unresolved. The CDR3 is 13 residues long. The V end was cut by 1 base, the J end by 7 bases, with 11 bases between. Germline CDR1 is GTSNPN and CDR2 is SVGIG (reference sequence). The CDR3 DNA sequence: TGTGCCTGGAGTGAAAGGGAGAACCAGCCCCAGCATTTT. Amino acid sequence: CAWSERENQPQHF.

The chain combines TRBV24-1 with TRBJ2-7, with D perhaps matching TRBD2 (5 bases). The CDR3 extends over 13 amino acids. With 4 bases removed from V and 4 bases from J, the gap between germline ends came to 10 bases. CDR1 and CDR2 from the germline V gene are KGHDR and SFDVKD. As DNA, the CDR3 is TGTGCCACCAGTGAGGCGGGCAGATACGAGCAGTACTTC. It yields the protein CATSEAGRYEQYF.

The chain is built from TRBV12-1 and TRBJ1-2. TRBV12-1 is shown as a pseudogene. The CDR3 extends over 13 amino acids. The DNA for the CDR3 is TGTGCCAGCAGCCTTCGGGCTAACTATGGCTACACCTTC. Translating gives CASSLRANYGYTF.

The gene calls are TRBV15 and TRBJ1-1, with D perhaps matching TRBD1 (6 bases). The CDR3 is 18 amino acids. Germline V gives CDR1 LNHNV, CDR2 YYDKDF (reference sequence). Trimming shortened V by 0 bases and J by 0 bases, and 17 bases separated the two germline ends. In DNA form, the CDR3 reads TGTGCCACCAGCAGAGAAGACCCCGACAGGAGACTGAACACTGAAGCTTTCTTT. Translation gives CATSREDPDRRLNTEAFF.

This clone was seen just once. The CDR3 bases are TGTGCCAGCAGCTTAAACAGGTTGAACACTGAAGCTTTCTTT. Protein sequence: CASSLNRLNTEAFF. The chain links TRBV7-2 to TRBJ1-1, with a weak D call TRBD1 (5 bases). This CDR3 spans 14 amino acids. Between the trimmed V and J ends, which lost 2 bases and 0 bases, there was a span of 7 bases. The germline V gene encodes CDR1 SGHTA and CDR2 FQGNSA.

V is TRBV4-2 and J is TRBJ1-5; D possibly corresponds to TRBD1 (6 bases). CDR1 and CDR2 from the germline V gene are LGHNA and YNFKEQ. CDR3 length: 17 residues. Trimming cost V 1 base and J 9 bases, with 22 bases left between them. CDR3 bases: TGTGCCAGCAGCCAAGGGCCCCTCCCACAGGGTCAGTCGCCCCAGCATTTT. This codes for CASSQGPLPQGQSPQHF.

The chain has TRBV9 and TRBJ1-5, with 8 bases that match TRBD1. The ends lost 4 bases at V and 7 bases at J; junction bases unmatched: 22. CDR1 SGDLS and CDR2 YYNGEE come from the germline V gene. This CDR3 comprises 19 residues. The CDR3 loop is CASSHRIGTGGKDGQPQHF. In DNA form, the CDR3 reads TGTGCCAGCAGCCATCGAATTGGGACAGGAGGGAAGGACGGGCAGCCCCAGCATTTT.

The CDR3 reads CATRGSGNYGYTF. The CDR3 DNA reads as TGTGCCACCCGGGGCAGCGGGAACTATGGCTACACCTTC. The chain is built from TRBV28 and TRBJ1-2, with D tentatively TRBD1 (5 bases). Trimming stripped 10 bases from V and 2 bases from J, with 14 bases between. Germline assignment: CDR1 MDHEN and CDR2 SYDVKM. There are 13 residues in the CDR3.

The CDR3 loop reads CASSYPQQETQYF. The CDR3 nucleotides read TGTGCCAGCAGTTACCCACAGCAAGAGACCCAGTACTTC. This rearrangement joins TRBV6-2 or TRBV6-3 to TRBJ2-5; no clear D gene. V lost 2 bases and J 2 bases, leaving 6 bases between the germline ends. The CDR3 is 13 residues long. CDR1 and CDR2 (germline): MNHEY, SVGEGT.

This sequence joins TRBV19 and TRBJ1-5; 7 nucleotides line up with TRBD1. There are 14 residues in the CDR3. Germline-derived CDR1 and CDR2 are LNHDA and SQIVND (reference sequence). Losses at the gene ends were 5 bases for V and 7 bases for J; bases not matched to a gene: 8. The DNA of the CDR3 is TGTGCCAGTAGTGAAGACAGGGCGGCGCAGCCCCAGCATTTT. This codes for CASSEDRAAQPQHF.

This clone was picked up one time. This chain connects TRBV7-6 to TRBJ2-5; tentatively, D is TRBD1 (7 bases). With 1 base removed from V and 5 bases from J, the gap between germline ends came to 17 bases. This CDR3 contains 16 residues. In germline, CDR1 is SGHVS, CDR2 FNYEAQ. CDR3 nucleotide sequence: TGTGCCAGCAGCTTAGTTGTCGGAGGGGGCATCGAGACCCAGTACTTC. Its protein product is CASSLVVGGGIETQYF. Complete variable domain (other parts from reference TRBV7-6 and TRBJ2-5): GAGVSQSPRYKVTKRGQDVALRCDPISGHVSLYWYRQALGQGPEFLTYFNYEAQQDKSGLPNDRFSAERPEGSISTLTIQRTEQRDSAMYRCASSLVVGGGIETQYFGPGTRLLVL.

V usage is TRBV27 and J usage is TRBJ2-2; weak D call: TRBD1 (6 bases). Trimming took off 10 bases at V and 4 bases at J, with 16 bases between the two ends. Germline loops: CDR1 MNHEY, CDR2 SMNVEV (reference sequence). The CDR3 contains 14 residues. The CDR3 coding sequence is TGTGCCACCAACAGGGCCTCCGCCACCGGGGAGCTGTTTTTT. Its protein product is CATNRASATGELFF.

This clone was detected only once. The chain employs TRBV9 and TRBJ2-3, with 7 bases fitting TRBD2. V lost 6 bases to trimming and J lost 6 bases; unmatched junction nucleotides: 10. This CDR3 contains 14 residues. Looked up from germline, CDR1 is SGDLS and CDR2 is YYNGEE. CDR3 protein: CASTEKAGVDTQYF. The CDR3, as DNA: TGTGCCAGCACCGAAAAGGCGGGAGTGGATACGCAGTATTTT.

The V gene is TRBV28, the J gene TRBJ1-5; D unclear. V was cut by 2 bases and J by 0 bases, with 8 bases left in between. The CDR3 is 15 amino acids. Germline V lookup: CDR1 MDHEN, CDR2 SYDVKM. The chain's CDR3 is CASSLPPHSNQPQHF. The CDR3 bases are TGTGCCAGCAGTTTACCCCCCCATAGCAATCAGCCCCAGCATTTT.

The DNA for the CDR3 is TGTGCCAGCAGCCAAGAGCTCGGGACTAGCGGGAGGGGGGCTGTGAACGAGCAGTACTTC. It is translated as CASSQELGTSGRGAVNEQYF. The chain recombines TRBV3-1 (or the pseudogene TRBV3-2) with TRBJ2-7; 16 bases line up with TRBD2. The CDR3 sequence is 20 residues long. Germline assignment: CDR1 LGHDT and CDR2 YNNKEL (reference sequence). The V and J ends lost 0 bases and 5 bases, in that order; junction bases with no gene match: 13.

The V and J genes are TRBV13 and TRBJ1-3, with 8 bases lining up with TRBD1. J was trimmed by 8 bases and V by 5 bases; bases with no gene match: 8. Germline CDR1 reads PRHDT; CDR2 reads FYEKMQ (reference sequence). The CDR3 sequence is 14 residues long. The DNA of the CDR3 is TGTGCCAGCAGCAGAGGACAGGGATACGACACCATATATTTT. Protein sequence: CASSRGQGYDTIYF.

This chain links TRBV4-3 with TRBJ2-5; TRBD2 agrees at 10 bases. Germline CDR1 is LGHNA and CDR2 is YSLEER. CDR3 length equals 17 residues. V lost 0 bases and J lost 1; bases outside the gene matches: 5. The CDR3 sequence is CASSQDLAGVRQETQYF. The DNA for the CDR3 is TGCGCCAGCAGCCAAGATCTAGCGGGAGTCCGCCAAGAGACCCAGTACTTC.

The chain carries TRBV7-2 and TRBJ2-5, with 7 positions matching TRBD2. Looked up from germline, CDR1 is SGHTA and CDR2 is FQGNSA. Unmatched junction bases numbered 11, after V lost 2 bases and J lost 5 bases. The CDR3 loop spans 16 amino acids. The CDR3 reads CASSLRWLGGSETQYF. CDR3 nucleotide sequence: TGTGCCAGCAGCTTAAGGTGGCTCGGGGGGTCGGAGACCCAGTACTTC. Together with reference TRBV7-2 and TRBJ2-5, the CDR3 gives the full variable domain: GAGVSQSPSNKVTEKGKDVELRCDPISGHTALYWYRQSLGQGLEFLIYFQGNSAPDKSGLPSDRFSAERTGGSVSTLTIQRTQQEDSAVYLCASSLRWLGGSETQYFGPGTRLLVL.

V usage is TRBV18 and J usage is TRBJ2-7; tentatively, D is TRBD1 (6 bases). Deletions cut 6 bases from V and 5 bases from J, with 11 bases between. This CDR3 is built from 12 residues. CDR1 and CDR2 (germline): KGHSH, LQKENI. The CDR3 region is CASSTRGDEQYF. The CDR3 nucleotides read TGTGCCAGCTCTACCAGGGGCGACGAGCAGTACTTC.

The chain links TRBV6-5 to TRBJ1-5; maybe TRBD1 (6 bases). This CDR3 has 14 residues. V dropped 6 bases and J dropped 0 bases, with 9 bases sitting between them. Germline CDR1 and CDR2: MNHEY and SVGAGI. CDR3 sequence: CASRDSYSNQPQHF. Here the CDR3 DNA reads TGTGCCAGCAGGGACAGTTATAGCAATCAGCCCCAGCATTTT.

This rearrangement joins TRBV30 to TRBJ2-7, with 11 bases fitting TRBD1. This CDR3 has 16 residues. Germline V gene sequence: CDR1 GTSNPN, CDR2 SVGIG (reference sequence). With 2 bases clipped from V and 5 bases from J, the junction kept 11 bases outside the gene matches. CDR3: CAWSTMGQGVYDEQYF. As DNA, the CDR3 is TGTGCCTGGAGTACCATGGGACAGGGGGTGTACGACGAGCAGTACTTC.

The rearrangement joins TRBV19 to TRBJ2-3; 10 nucleotides align to TRBD1. Germline loops: CDR1 LNHDA, CDR2 SQIVND (reference sequence). V shed 1 base and J 6 bases; nucleotides not matched to a gene: 4. The CDR3 extends over 15 amino acids. Here the CDR3 DNA reads TGTGCCAGTAGTATAGTGGGACAGGGGTGGGATACGCAGTATTTT. It translates to CASSIVGQGWDTQYF. The full variable domain, completed using reference TRBV19 and TRBJ2-3, is DGGITQSPKYLFRKEGQNVTLSCEQNLNHDAMYWYRQDPGQGLRLIYYSQIVNDFQKGDIAEGYSVSREKKESFPLTVTSAQKNPTAFYLCASSIVGQGWDTQYFGPGTRLTVL.

This clone came up a few times. The chain links TRBV3-1 (or the pseudogene TRBV3-2) to TRBJ2-3; 9 positions agree with TRBD2. From germline, CDR1 is LGHDT and CDR2 YNNKEL (reference sequence). The ends lost 0 bases at V and 2 bases at J; junction bases unmatched: 6. This CDR3 contains 17 residues. The CDR3 coding sequence is TGTGCCAGCAGCCAAGATCTGACTAGCGGAGACACAGATACGCAGTATTTT. Encoded protein: CASSQDLTSGDTDTQYF.

The J gene is TRBJ2-3, the V gene TRBV24-1; D is undetermined. Per germline, CDR1 KGHDR and CDR2 SFDVKD. Trimming left V 3 bases short and J 0 bases short, with 6 bases between. The CDR3 contains 14 residues. The DNA for the CDR3 is TGTGCCACCAGTGATCGAGGCAGCACAGATACGCAGTATTTT. Its protein product is CATSDRGSTDTQYF.

The chain links TRBV7-9 to TRBJ2-1; maybe TRBD2 (5 bases). The CDR3 spans 17 residues. Trimming took 4 bases from V and 5 from J, leaving 21 bases between them. Germline loops: CDR1 SEHNR, CDR2 FQNEAQ (reference sequence). The CDR3 bases are TGTGCCAGCAGCTCGTCTCTAGTTTTGGTCGGGGACAATGAGCAGTTCTTC. As protein: CASSSSLVLVGDNEQFF.

V usage is TRBV9 and J usage is TRBJ1-3, with unresolved D. The CDR3 is made up of 13 amino acids. CDR1 SGDLS and CDR2 YYNGEE come from the germline V gene. V lost 3 bases and J 4 bases, leaving 8 bases between the germline ends. The CDR3 coding sequence is TGTGCCAGCAGCGCCGGTAACGGAAACACCATATATTTT. Its translation is CASSAGNGNTIYF.

The chain has TRBV28 and TRBJ2-6, with a possible D match to TRBD1 (6 bases). CDR1 is MDHEN and CDR2 is SYDVKM in the germline V gene. Trimming shortened V by 2 bases and J by 3 bases, and 14 bases separated the two germline ends. The CDR3 sequence is 17 residues long. The CDR3 protein is CASSLRPYRVGANVLTF. The CDR3 nucleotides are TGTGCCAGCAGTTTACGCCCTTACAGGGTTGGGGCCAACGTCCTGACTTTC.

The chain employs TRBV13 and TRBJ1-1; D is perhaps TRBD1 (5 bases). The CDR3 runs to 14 residues. The germline V gene encodes CDR1 PRHDT and CDR2 FYEKMQ (reference sequence). Trimming took 4 bases from V and 2 from J, leaving 11 bases between them. The CDR3 region has the DNA TGTGCCAGCAGCTCGCAGGGCCCTAACACTGAAGCTTTCTTT. This sequence encodes CASSSQGPNTEAFF. Complete variable domain (other parts from reference TRBV13 and TRBJ1-1): AAGVIQSPRHLIKEKRETATLKCYPIPRHDTVYWYQQGPGQDPQFLISFYEKMQSDKGSIPDRFSAQQFSDYHSELNMSSLELGDSALYFCASSSQGPNTEAFFGQGTRLTVV.

The rearrangement joins TRBV18 to TRBJ1-6; TRBD1 is a possible D gene (5 bases). Germline loops: CDR1 KGHSH, CDR2 LQKENI. The V end was cut by 5 bases, the J end by 0 bases, with 14 bases between. The CDR3 sequence is 17 residues long. The CDR3 reads CASSAQGGSSYNSPLHF. The DNA for the CDR3 is TGTGCCAGCTCAGCGCAGGGCGGTAGCTCCTATAATTCACCCCTCCACTTT.

The rearrangement uses TRBV27 and TRBJ1-1; D call uncertain. The V end was cut by 3 bases, the J end by 5 bases, with 10 bases between. Germline loops: CDR1 MNHEY, CDR2 SMNVEV (reference sequence). This CDR3 has 13 residues. The CDR3 protein is CASSLAGRTEAFF. In DNA, the CDR3 is TGTGCCAGCAGTTTGGCGGGAAGGACTGAAGCTTTCTTT.